The 10 T cell receptor beta chains presented below share a single source sample, sequenced in a study of cytomegalovirus exposure and HLA in healthy donors. Both 60 Vbeta primers and 13 Jbeta primers went into the PCR. This table comes from immunoSEQ multiplex PCR, and its TCRdb copy is limited to in-frame clones, with some not included. The sample gives 130,000 or so clones, approximately 81% of which show up once; about 7.3% is in the top ten. The specimen was PBMCs. These receptor sequences come from a male donor in good health and CMV-seronegative.

The chain has TRBV11-2 and TRBJ1-1; TRBD1 is a possible D gene (5 bases). Trimming took 3 bases from V and 1 from J, leaving 9 bases between them. This CDR3 region has 14 residues. Germline V gene data show CDR1 as SGHAT and CDR2 as FQNNGV. The CDR3 reads CASSLGHTNTEAFF. In nucleotides, the CDR3 is TGTGCCAGCAGCTTGGGGCATACGAACACTGAAGCTTTCTTT.

The chain carries TRBV9 and TRBJ2-3, with 9 positions matching TRBD1. The CDR3 has 18 residues. CDR1 and CDR2 (germline): SGDLS, YYNGEE. Trimming cost V 0 bases and J 2 bases; bases outside gene matches: 10. The CDR3 loop reads CASSVAADRGAVTDTQYF. In nucleotides, the CDR3 is TGTGCCAGCAGCGTAGCCGCCGACAGGGGGGCAGTCACAGATACGCAGTATTTT. The full variable domain, rest sourced from reference TRBV9 and TRBJ2-3, is DSGVTQTPKHLITATGQRVTLRCSPRSGDLSVYWYQQSLDQGLQFLIQYYNGEERAKGNILERFSAQQFPDLHSELNLSSLELGDSALYFCASSVAADRGAVTDTQYFGPGTRLTVL.

The chain has TRBV6-1 and TRBJ2-7, with 8 bases identical to TRBD1. Germline V gene lookup returns CDR1 MNHNS and CDR2 SASEGT. With V trimmed by 4 bases and J by 4 bases, 3 bases remained unmatched. This CDR3 contains 13 residues. The DNA for the CDR3 is TGTGCCAGCAGTGTGGACAGGGTATACGAGCAGTACTTC. It codes for CASSVDRVYEQYF.

The chain couples TRBV6-1 to TRBJ1-1; 8 nucleotides agree with TRBD1. CDR3 length: 12 amino acids. Germline V CDR1 and CDR2: MNHNS, SASEGT. Germline trimming cut 6 bases from V and 6 bases from J; bases unmatched to any gene: 3. CDR3 protein: CASSPQGAEAFF. CDR3 nucleotide sequence: TGTGCCAGCAGCCCACAGGGGGCTGAAGCTTTCTTT.

This chain uses TRBV5-4 with TRBJ2-1, with TRBD2 matching 8 bases. This CDR3 comprises 14 residues. Unmatched junction bases numbered 4, after V lost 4 bases and J lost 4 bases. Germline V gene lookup returns CDR1 SGHNT and CDR2 YYREEE (reference sequence). The CDR3 DNA is TGTGCCAGCAGCACCCCGGGAGGGTACAATGAGCAGTTCTTC. This gives the protein CASSTPGGYNEQFF.

DNA for the CDR3: TGTGCCAGCAGCCTCGGGGGTAATGAAAAACTGTTTTTT. Residues: CASSLGGNEKLFF. The chain couples TRBV7-2 to TRBJ1-4, with D maybe TRBD1 (5 bases). Trimming took 5 bases from V and 4 from J, leaving 8 bases between them. The CDR3 is 13 residues long. Germline CDR1 SGHTA, CDR2 FQGNSA.

This rearrangement joins TRBV11-1 to TRBJ2-1, with 10 nucleotides matching TRBD2. Germline lookup yields CDR1 SGHAT and CDR2 FQDESV (reference sequence). CDR3 length equals 17 residues. With V trimmed by 0 bases and J by 9 bases, 11 bases remained unmatched. This CDR3 is CASSLALSSGGRGEQFF. CDR3 nucleotides: TGTGCCAGCAGCTTAGCGCTGTCTAGCGGGGGCCGGGGTGAGCAGTTCTTC.

CDR3 bases: TGTGCCAGCAGCCTTCCTGGGACCCGACTAGCGGGAGACCACGAGCAGTACTTC. This encodes CASSLPGTRLAGDHEQYF. The genes are TRBV11-2 and TRBJ2-7; 12 nucleotides agree with TRBD2. This CDR3 contains 18 residues. The V gene end was trimmed by 5 bases and the J gene end by 5 bases; junction bases not matched to a gene: 16. Looked up from germline, CDR1 is SGHAT and CDR2 is FQNNGV.

The V call is TRBV6-5, the J call TRBJ1-2; possible D gene TRBD1, 5 bases. V dropped 0 bases and J dropped 13 bases, with 15 bases sitting between them. CDR3 size: 13 residues. CDR1 is MNHEY and CDR2 is SVGAGI in the germline V gene. In DNA, the CDR3 is TGTGCCAGCAGTTACTCGAATGGCAGGGCGTCCACCTTC. Its protein product is CASSYSNGRASTF.

As regards this clone: A read error is likely, as this CDR3 ends without the conserved phenylalanine or tryptophan. It is unclear where the CDR3 begins or ends on the DNA, so no DNA is shown, and the CDR3 is as TCRdb lists it. This chain connects TRBV21-1 to TRBJ1-1; the table's D gene call, TRBD1, was not cross checked with the DNA. TRBV21-1 is classified as a pseudogene. Including both end residues, the CDR3 is 11 amino acids long. The CDR3 region is CASNPSQGQSV.